The 3 T cell receptor beta chains below come from one sample, sequenced in a study of T cell responses to AZD1222 COVID-19 vaccine. TCRdb's table, derived via immunoSEQ multiplex PCR, lists solely in-frame clones and lacks some. This sample has roughly 150,000 clones, with 90% found just once. The starting material was peripheral blood, obtained 28 days after the second AZD1222 dose. The origin of the receptors is an adult who received the AZD1222 COVID-19 vaccine.

The chain uses TRBV18 and TRBJ1-6; D gene uncertain. The germline V gene encodes CDR1 KGHSH and CDR2 LQKENI. V shed 3 bases and J shed 5 bases, with 8 bases lying between them. CDR3 length: 14 residues. The CDR3 DNA reads TGTGCCAGCTCACCCGGGAACGATAATTCACCCCTCCACTTT. It translates to CASSPGNDNSPLHF.

The rearrangement uses TRBV10-3 and TRBJ1-6; no reliable D call. The CDR3 covers 15 residues. Trimming pared 4 bases from V and 5 bases from J, leaving 12 bases between. Germline lookup yields CDR1 ENHRY and CDR2 SYGVKD. The CDR3 is CAISALTVDNSPLHF. The CDR3 DNA sequence: TGTGCCATCAGTGCTTTGACGGTAGATAATTCACCCCTCCACTTT.

The chain combines TRBV5-1 with TRBJ2-7; 10 positions match TRBD1. CDR3 length: 14 amino acids. Germline CDR1 SGHRS, CDR2 YFSETQ. Trimming took 2 bases from V and 5 from J; bases not matched to a gene: 4. The CDR3 nucleotides are TGCGCCAGCAGCTTCAGGGGACAGGGGCACGAGCAGTACTTC. Its protein product is CASSFRGQGHEQYF.